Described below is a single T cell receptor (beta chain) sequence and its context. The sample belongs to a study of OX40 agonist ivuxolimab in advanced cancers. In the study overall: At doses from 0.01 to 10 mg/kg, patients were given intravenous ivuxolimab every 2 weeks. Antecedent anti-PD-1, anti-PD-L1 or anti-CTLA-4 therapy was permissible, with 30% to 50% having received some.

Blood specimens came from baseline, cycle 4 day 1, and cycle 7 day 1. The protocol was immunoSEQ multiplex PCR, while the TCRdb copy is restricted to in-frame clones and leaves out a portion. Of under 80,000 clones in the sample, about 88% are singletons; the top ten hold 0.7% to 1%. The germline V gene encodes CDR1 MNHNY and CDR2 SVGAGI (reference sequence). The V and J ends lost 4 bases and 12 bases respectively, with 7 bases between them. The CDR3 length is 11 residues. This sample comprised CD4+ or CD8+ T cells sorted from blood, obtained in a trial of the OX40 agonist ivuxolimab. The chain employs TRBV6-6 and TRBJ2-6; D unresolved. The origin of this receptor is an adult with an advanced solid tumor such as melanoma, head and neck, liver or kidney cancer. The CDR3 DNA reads TGTGCCAGCAGTTCCTCGTCCGTCCTGACTTTC. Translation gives CASSSSSVLTF.